One sample yielded the 5 T cell receptor beta chains listed below, sequenced in a study of T cell changes during pregnancy in multiple sclerosis. Measured with immunoSEQ multiplex PCR; TCRdb has only the in-frame clones, and not every one. The table records some 64,000 clones, approximately 90% of them present only once. Specimen: peripheral blood, collected in the first trimester of pregnancy. The receptors were gathered from a female donor in good health, enrolled as a control in a pregnancy study.

V and J are TRBV2 and TRBJ2-3, with D possibly matching TRBD2 (7 bases). CDR1 and CDR2 (germline): SNHLY, FYNNEI. Trimming took 3 bases from V and 1 from J, leaving 11 bases between them. The CDR3 sequence is 15 residues long. Here the CDR3 DNA reads TGTGCCAGCAGTGAGTCGCGGGGGCGCACAGATACGCAGTATTTT. Amino acids: CASSESRGRTDTQYF.

This chain joins TRBV27 and TRBJ1-5; the D gene is possibly TRBD1 (5 bases). This CDR3 comprises 14 residues. Trimming stripped 1 base from V and 5 bases from J, with 9 bases between. Germline assignment: CDR1 MNHEY and CDR2 SMNVEV (reference sequence). Here the CDR3 reads CASSLFWGDQPQHF. The CDR3 region has the DNA TGTGCCAGCAGTTTATTTTGGGGGGATCAGCCCCAGCATTTT.

The chain combines TRBV7-9 with TRBJ1-4; 7 bases map to TRBD1. The CDR3 runs 15 residues. In germline, CDR1 is SEHNR, CDR2 FQNEAQ (reference sequence). The V gene end was trimmed by 1 base and the J gene end by 5 bases; junction bases not matched to a gene: 4. The CDR3 sequence: CASSLGRGQNEKLFF. The CDR3 region has the DNA TGTGCCAGCAGCTTAGGCCGGGGACAGAATGAAAAACTGTTTTTT.

V and J are TRBV19 and TRBJ1-1; tentative D call: TRBD1 (6 bases). V gave up 4 bases and J gave up 4 bases, with 10 bases separating them. CDR1 is LNHDA and CDR2 is SQIVND in the germline V gene (reference sequence). This CDR3 has 13 amino acids. The CDR3 region is CASSKTGTTEAFF. The CDR3, as DNA: TGTGCCAGTAGTAAGACAGGAACCACTGAAGCTTTCTTT. Drawing the rest from reference TRBV19 and TRBJ1-1, the complete variable domain is DGGITQSPKYLFRKEGQNVTLSCEQNLNHDAMYWYRQDPGQGLRLIYYSQIVNDFQKGDIAEGYSVSREKKESFPLTVTSAQKNPTAFYLCASSKTGTTEAFFGQGTRLTVV.

The table lists this clone with a count of one. V usage is TRBV7-3 and J usage is TRBJ1-1; tentatively, D is TRBD1 (5 bases). The germline CDR1 and CDR2 sequences are SGHTA and FQGTGA. The ends were cut back, 3 bases at V and 6 bases at J, with 11 bases in the middle. The CDR3 has 13 residues. The CDR3 sequence is CASSLGQGSEAFF. The CDR3 bases are TGTGCCAGCAGCTTGGGGCAGGGCTCTGAAGCTTTCTTT. Using reference TRBV7-3 and TRBJ1-1 for the parts outside the CDR3, the full variable domain is GAGVSQTPSNKVTEKGKYVELRCDPISGHTALYWYRQSLGQGPEFLIYFQGTGAADDSGLPNDRFFAVRPEGSVSTLKIQRTERGDSAVYLCASSLGQGSEAFFGQGTRLTVV.